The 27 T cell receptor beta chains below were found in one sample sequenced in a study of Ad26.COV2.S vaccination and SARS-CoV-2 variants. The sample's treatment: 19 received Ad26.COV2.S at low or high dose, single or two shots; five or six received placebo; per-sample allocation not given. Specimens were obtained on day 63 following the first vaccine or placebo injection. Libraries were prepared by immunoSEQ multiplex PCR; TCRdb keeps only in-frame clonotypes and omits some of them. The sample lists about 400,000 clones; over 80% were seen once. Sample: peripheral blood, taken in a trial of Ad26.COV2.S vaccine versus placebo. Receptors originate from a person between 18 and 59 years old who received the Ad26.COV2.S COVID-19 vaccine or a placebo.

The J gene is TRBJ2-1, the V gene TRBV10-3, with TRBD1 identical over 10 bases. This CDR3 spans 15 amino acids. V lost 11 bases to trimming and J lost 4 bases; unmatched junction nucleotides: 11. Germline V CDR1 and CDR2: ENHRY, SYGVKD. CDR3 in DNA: TGTGCCTCCGGTGGACAGGGGGTTCATTACAATGAGCAGTTCTTC. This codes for CASGGQGVHYNEQFF.

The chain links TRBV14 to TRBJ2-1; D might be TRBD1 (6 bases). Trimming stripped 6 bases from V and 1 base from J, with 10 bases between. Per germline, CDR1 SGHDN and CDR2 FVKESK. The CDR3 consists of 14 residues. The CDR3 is CASRQGSSYNEQFF. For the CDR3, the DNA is TGTGCCAGCAGACAGGGTAGTTCCTACAATGAGCAGTTCTTC. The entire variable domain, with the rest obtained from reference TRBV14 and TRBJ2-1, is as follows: EAGVTQFPSHSVIEKGQTVTLRCDPISGHDNLYWYRRVMGKEIKFLLHFVKESKQDESGMPNNRFLAERTGGTYSTLKVQPAELEDSGVYFCASRQGSSYNEQFFGPGTRLTVL.

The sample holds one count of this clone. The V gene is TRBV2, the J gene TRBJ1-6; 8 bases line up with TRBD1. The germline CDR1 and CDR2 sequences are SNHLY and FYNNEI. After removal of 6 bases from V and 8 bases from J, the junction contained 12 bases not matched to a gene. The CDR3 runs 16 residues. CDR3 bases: TGTGCCAGCAGGGGGGCGTGGGACAGGACAGATTCACCCCTCCACTTT. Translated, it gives CASRGAWDRTDSPLHF.

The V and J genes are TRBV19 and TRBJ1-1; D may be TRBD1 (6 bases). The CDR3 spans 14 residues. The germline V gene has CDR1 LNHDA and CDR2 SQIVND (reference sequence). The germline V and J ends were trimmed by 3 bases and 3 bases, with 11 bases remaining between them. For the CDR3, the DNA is TGTGCCAGTAGTATGGGGGGGGCGGACACTGAAGCTTTCTTT. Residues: CASSMGGADTEAFF.

CDR3 bases: TGCAGCGTTGCGCTGGGTGAGCAGTTCTTC. Residues: CSVALGEQFF. The chain carries TRBV29-1 and TRBJ2-1; D not certain. V lost 4 bases, J lost 9 bases, and 7 bases lay in between. Germline V gene data show CDR1 as SQVTM and CDR2 as ANQGSEA. This CDR3 region has 10 residues.

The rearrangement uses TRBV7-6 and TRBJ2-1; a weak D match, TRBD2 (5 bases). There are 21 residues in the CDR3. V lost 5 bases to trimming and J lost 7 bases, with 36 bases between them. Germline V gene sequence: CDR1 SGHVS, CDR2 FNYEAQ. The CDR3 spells CASSRPPGEFRGFVGGNEQFF. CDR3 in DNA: TGTGCCAGCAGCCGACCCCCCGGGGAGTTCAGAGGGTTCGTCGGTGGGAATGAGCAGTTCTTC.

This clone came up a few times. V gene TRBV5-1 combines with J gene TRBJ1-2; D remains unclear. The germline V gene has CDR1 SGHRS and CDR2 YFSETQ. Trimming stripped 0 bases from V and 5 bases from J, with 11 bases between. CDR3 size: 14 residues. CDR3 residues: CASSLAAGIYGYTF. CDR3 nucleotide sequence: TGCGCCAGCAGCTTGGCGGCAGGAATTTATGGCTACACCTTC.

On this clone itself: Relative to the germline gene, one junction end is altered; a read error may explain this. CDR3 in DNA: TGTGCCAGTAAAAAGACCGCCAGCCTTCTCTATGGTTTC. Protein sequence: CASKKTASLLYGF. The chain has TRBV6-5 and TRBJ1-2; D is uncertain. The CDR3 totals 13 residues. CDR1 is MNHEY, CDR2 SVGAGI, per germline.

CDR3 amino acids: CAWSSDHTDTQYF. The CDR3 DNA reads as TGTGCCTGGAGCTCAGACCACACAGATACGCAGTATTTT. This sequence joins TRBV30 and TRBJ2-3, with D uncertain. CDR3 length: 13 residues. Germline CDR1 is GTSNPN and CDR2 is SVGIG (reference sequence). The ends were cut back, 3 bases at V and 2 bases at J, with 9 bases in the middle.

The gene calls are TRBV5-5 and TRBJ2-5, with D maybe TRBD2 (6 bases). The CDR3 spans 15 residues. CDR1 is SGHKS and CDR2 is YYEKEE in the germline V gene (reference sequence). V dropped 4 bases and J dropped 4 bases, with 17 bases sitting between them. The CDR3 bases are TGTGCCAGCAGCCCCCCCGGGGGAGGAGGAGAGACCCAGTACTTC. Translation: CASSPPGGGGETQYF.

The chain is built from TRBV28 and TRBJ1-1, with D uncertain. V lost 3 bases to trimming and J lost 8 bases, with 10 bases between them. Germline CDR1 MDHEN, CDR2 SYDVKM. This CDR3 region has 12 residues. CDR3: CASSFGPTEAFF. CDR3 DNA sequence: TGTGCCAGCAGTTTCGGACCGACGGAAGCTTTCTTT.

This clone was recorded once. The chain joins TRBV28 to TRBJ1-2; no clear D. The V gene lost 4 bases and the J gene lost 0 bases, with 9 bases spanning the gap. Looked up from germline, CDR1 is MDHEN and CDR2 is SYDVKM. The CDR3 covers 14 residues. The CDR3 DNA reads TGTGCCAGCAGTTCGTTCCTTTCTAACTATGGCTACACCTTC. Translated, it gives CASSSFLSNYGYTF.

The CDR3 protein is CASSPFSSGANVLTF. DNA for the CDR3: TGTGCCAGCTCACCCTTTTCCTCTGGGGCCAACGTCCTGACTTTC. The chain has TRBV18 and TRBJ2-6; D gene unclear. Trimming shortened V by 3 bases and J by 0 bases, and 6 bases separated the two germline ends. The CDR3 has 15 amino acids. CDR1 KGHSH and CDR2 LQKENI come from the germline V gene.

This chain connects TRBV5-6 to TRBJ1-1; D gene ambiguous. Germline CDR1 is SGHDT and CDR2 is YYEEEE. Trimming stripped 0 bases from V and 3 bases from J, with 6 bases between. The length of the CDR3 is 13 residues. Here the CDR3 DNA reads TGTGCCAGCAGCTTGGCTCGGTACACTGAAGCTTTCTTT. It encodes CASSLARYTEAFF.

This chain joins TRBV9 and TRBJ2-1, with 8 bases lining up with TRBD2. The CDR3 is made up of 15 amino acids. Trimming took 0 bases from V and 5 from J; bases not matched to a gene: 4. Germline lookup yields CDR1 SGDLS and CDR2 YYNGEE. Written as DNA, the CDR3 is TGTGCCAGCAGCGTAGAGGCGGGGGGCCACAATGAGCAGTTCTTC. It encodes CASSVEAGGHNEQFF.

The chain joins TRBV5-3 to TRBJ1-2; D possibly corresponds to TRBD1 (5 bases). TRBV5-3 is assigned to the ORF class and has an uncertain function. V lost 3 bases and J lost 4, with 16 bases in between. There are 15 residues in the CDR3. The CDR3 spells CARSSPPGRSYGYTF. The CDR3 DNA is TGTGCCAGAAGCTCGCCACCGGGACGTTCCTATGGCTACACCTTC.

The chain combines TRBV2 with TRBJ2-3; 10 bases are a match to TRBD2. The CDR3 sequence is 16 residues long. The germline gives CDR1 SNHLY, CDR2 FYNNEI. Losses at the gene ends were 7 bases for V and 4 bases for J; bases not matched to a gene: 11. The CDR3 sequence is CASKASGGPSSDTQYF. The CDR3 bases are TGTGCCAGCAAGGCTAGCGGGGGCCCTAGCTCAGATACGCAGTATTTT.

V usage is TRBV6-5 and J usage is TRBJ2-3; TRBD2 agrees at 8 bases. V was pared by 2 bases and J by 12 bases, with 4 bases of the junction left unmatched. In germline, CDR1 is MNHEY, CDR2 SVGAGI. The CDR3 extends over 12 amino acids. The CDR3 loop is CASSYVGGAQYF. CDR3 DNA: TGTGCCAGCAGTTACGTCGGGGGGGCCCAGTATTTT.

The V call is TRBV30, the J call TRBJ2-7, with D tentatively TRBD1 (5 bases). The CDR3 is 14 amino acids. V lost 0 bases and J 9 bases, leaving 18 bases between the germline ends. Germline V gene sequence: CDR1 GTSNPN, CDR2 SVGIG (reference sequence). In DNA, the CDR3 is TGTGCCTGGAGTGTAGGCAGCAGGGTAGATTGGCAGTACTTC. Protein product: CAWSVGSRVDWQYF.

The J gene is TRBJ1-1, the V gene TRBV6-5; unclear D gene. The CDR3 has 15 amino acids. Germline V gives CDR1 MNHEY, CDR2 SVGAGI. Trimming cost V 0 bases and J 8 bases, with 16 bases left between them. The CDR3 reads CASSYSSKARTEAFF. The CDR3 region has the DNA TGTGCCAGCAGTTACTCTTCTAAAGCTCGAACCGAAGCTTTCTTT.

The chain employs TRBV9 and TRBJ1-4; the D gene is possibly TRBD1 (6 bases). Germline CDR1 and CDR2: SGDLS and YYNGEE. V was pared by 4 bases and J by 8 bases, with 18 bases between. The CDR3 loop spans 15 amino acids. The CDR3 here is CASSPYTQGIEKLFF. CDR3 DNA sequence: TGTGCCAGCAGCCCCTACACACAGGGTATCGAAAAACTGTTTTTT. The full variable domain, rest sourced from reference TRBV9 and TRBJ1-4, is DSGVTQTPKHLITATGQRVTLRCSPRSGDLSVYWYQQSLDQGLQFLIQYYNGEERAKGNILERFSAQQFPDLHSELNLSSLELGDSALYFCASSPYTQGIEKLFFGSGTQLSVL.

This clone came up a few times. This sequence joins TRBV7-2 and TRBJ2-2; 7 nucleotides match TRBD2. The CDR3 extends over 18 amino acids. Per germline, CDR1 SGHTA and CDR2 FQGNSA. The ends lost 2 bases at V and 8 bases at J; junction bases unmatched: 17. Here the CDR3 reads CASSLLFSGTTPLGELFF. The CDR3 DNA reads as TGTGCCAGCAGCTTACTTTTCAGTGGGACTACCCCACTTGGGGAGCTGTTTTTT.

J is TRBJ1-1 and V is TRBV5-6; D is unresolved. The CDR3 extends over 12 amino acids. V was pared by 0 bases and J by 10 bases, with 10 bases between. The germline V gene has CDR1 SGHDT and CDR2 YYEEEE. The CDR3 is CASSLDIDRAFF. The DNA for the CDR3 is TGTGCCAGCAGCTTGGACATAGATCGAGCTTTCTTT.

CDR3 sequence (DNA): TGTGCCATCCCAATCGACAGGGGAACCTATCAGCCCCAGCATTTT. Protein sequence: CAIPIDRGTYQPQHF. The chain links TRBV28 to TRBJ1-5; the match to TRBD1 covers 8 bases. J was trimmed by 5 bases and V by 10 bases; bases with no gene match: 13. The CDR3 is 15 amino acids. In germline, CDR1 is MDHEN, CDR2 SYDVKM.

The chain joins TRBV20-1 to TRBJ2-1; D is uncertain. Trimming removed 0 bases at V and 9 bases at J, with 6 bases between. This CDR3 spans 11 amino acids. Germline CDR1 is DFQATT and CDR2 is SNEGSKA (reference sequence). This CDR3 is CSARDPPEQFF. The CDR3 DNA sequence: TGCAGTGCTAGAGATCCGCCTGAGCAGTTCTTC.

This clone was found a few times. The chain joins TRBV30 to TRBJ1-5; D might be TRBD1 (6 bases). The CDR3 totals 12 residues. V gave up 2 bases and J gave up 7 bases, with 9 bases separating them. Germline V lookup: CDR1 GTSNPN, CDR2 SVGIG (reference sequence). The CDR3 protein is CAWSKGGQPQHF. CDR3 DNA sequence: TGTGCCTGGAGTAAAGGGGGACAGCCCCAGCATTTT.

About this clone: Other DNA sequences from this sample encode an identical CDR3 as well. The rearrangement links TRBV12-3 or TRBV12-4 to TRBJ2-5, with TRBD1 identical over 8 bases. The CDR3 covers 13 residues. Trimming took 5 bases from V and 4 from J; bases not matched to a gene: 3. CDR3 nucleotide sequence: TGTGCCAGCAGTCTCGGACAGGGAGAGACCCAGTACTTC. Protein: CASSLGQGETQYF.